Below, 11 T cell receptor beta chains from the same sample are listed, as sequenced in a study of cytomegalovirus exposure and HLA in healthy donors. The PCR used 60 Vbeta and 13 Jbeta primers. Clones were sequenced by immunoSEQ multiplex PCR, and TCRdb holds only the in-frame ones, with some missing. The table has more than 150,000 clones, around 79% seen once. The sequenced sample consisted of PBMCs. The receptors were gathered from a middle-aged man in good health and CMV-seropositive.

The V gene is TRBV6-5, the J gene TRBJ2-7, with D maybe TRBD1 (6 bases). The CDR3 has 15 residues. Deletions cut 7 bases from V and 6 bases from J, with 22 bases between. Germline lookup yields CDR1 MNHEY and CDR2 SVGAGI. DNA of the CDR3: TGTGCCAGCAACCTTATGGGATACAGGGATAGCGAGCAGTACTTC. Protein sequence: CASNLMGYRDSEQYF.

V gene TRBV27 combines with J gene TRBJ1-1; the match to TRBD1 covers 7 bases. After removal of 5 bases from V and 8 bases from J, the junction contained 8 bases not matched to a gene. This CDR3 contains 13 residues. The germline V gene has CDR1 MNHEY and CDR2 SMNVEV (reference sequence). The CDR3 spells CASSLTGAVEAFF. In nucleotides, the CDR3 is TGTGCCAGCAGTCTAACAGGGGCCGTAGAAGCTTTCTTT.

The DNA for the CDR3 is TGCGCCAGCAGCTTGGCCGGTAACAATGAGCAGTTCTTC. It specifies CASSLAGNNEQFF. The chain employs TRBV5-1 and TRBJ2-1; no reliable D call. Trimming pared 0 bases from V and 5 bases from J, leaving 6 bases between. Germline CDR1 SGHRS, CDR2 YFSETQ. This CDR3 has 13 residues.

The chain is built from TRBV6-5 and TRBJ1-2; D unclear. V lost 7 bases to trimming and J lost 2 bases, with 11 bases between them. Germline CDR1 is MNHEY and CDR2 is SVGAGI. This CDR3 comprises 13 residues. The CDR3 nucleotides are TGTGCCAGCACCTCCAACGGGAACTATGGCTACACCTTC. The encoded protein is CASTSNGNYGYTF.

This clone was recorded once. The genes are TRBV5-6 and TRBJ1-5; no clear D. Trimming left V 4 bases short and J 7 bases short, with 15 bases between. Per the germline V gene, CDR1 is SGHDT and CDR2 is YYEEEE. The CDR3 totals 14 residues. CDR3 region: CASSAAGSGQPQHF. Here the CDR3 DNA reads TGTGCCAGCAGCGCGGCGGGGTCAGGACAGCCCCAGCATTTT.

This clone was seen a handful of times. The rearrangement joins TRBV4-3 to TRBJ1-1, with a tentative D call TRBD1 (5 bases). V was pared by 0 bases and J by 0 bases, with 14 bases between. The CDR3 spans 17 residues. Germline loops: CDR1 LGHNA, CDR2 YSLEER. CDR3 nucleotide sequence: TGCGCCAGCAGCCAAGATGACACAGGTCTCATGAACACTGAAGCTTTCTTT. Translation gives CASSQDDTGLMNTEAFF.

This clone was detected once. The gene calls are TRBV25-1 and TRBJ1-1; D unresolved. CDR3 size: 15 residues. The germline V gene has CDR1 MGHDK and CDR2 SYGVNS. The V end lost 0 bases, the J end lost 7 bases, and 15 bases lay between the germline ends. Here the CDR3 DNA reads TGTGCCAGCAGTGAATATTTCAGTTCGGGGAGTGAAGCTTTCTTT. This sequence encodes CASSEYFSSGSEAFF.

The genes are TRBV4-1 and TRBJ2-5; 11 nucleotides agree with TRBD2. V shed 1 base, J shed 9 bases, and the junction held 7 bases outside the gene matches. This CDR3 has 15 amino acids. Germline CDR1 MGHRA, CDR2 YSYEKL. In nucleotides, the CDR3 is TGCGCCAGCAGCCAAGTAGCGGGGGGGCGGGCGGCCCAGTACTTC. Translated: CASSQVAGGRAAQYF.

The genes are TRBV28 and TRBJ2-5; 16 positions match TRBD2. The CDR3 consists of 18 residues. The J segment lost 5 bases and the V segment lost 3 bases, leaving 9 bases of the junction unmatched. Germline assignment: CDR1 MDHEN and CDR2 SYDVKM. CDR3 DNA: TGTGCCAGCAGTTTTGGGACTAGCGGGGGGGCCGATCGTGAGACCCAGTACTTC. Protein product: CASSFGTSGGADRETQYF.

The rearrangement joins TRBV18 to TRBJ2-3; D unresolved. CDR3 length equals 14 residues. Trimming took 6 bases from V and 0 from J, leaving 10 bases between them. Per germline, CDR1 KGHSH and CDR2 LQKENI. CDR3 nucleotides: TGTGCCAGCTCCCCCCCCGTTAGCACAGATACGCAGTATTTT. It translates to CASSPPVSTDTQYF.

This chain uses TRBV6-6 with TRBJ2-5; 8 nucleotides align to TRBD2. Germline CDR1 is MNHNY and CDR2 is SVGAGI (reference sequence). CDR3 length equals 15 residues. Losses at the gene ends were 0 bases for V and 4 bases for J; bases not matched to a gene: 4. Here the CDR3 reads CASSYSTSAGETQYF. Here the CDR3 DNA reads TGTGCCAGCAGTTACTCGACTAGCGCGGGAGAGACCCAGTACTTC.